These T cell receptor beta chains were read from a single sample in a study of cytomegalovirus exposure and HLA in healthy donors. Measured with immunoSEQ multiplex PCR; TCRdb has only the in-frame clones, and not every one. The sample records roughly 170,000 clones, more than 65% being singletons. Sequenced input: PBMCs. The source is a woman aged 18-29 years in good health and CMV-seropositive. Both conserved end residues are part of each CDR3. The D gene is left open where the match is weak. Rows may omit the clone size; those that give it use once, few, many or a size class.

J	size	V	D	CDR3	DNA
TRBJ2-1	.	TRBV28	TRBD1	CASSETGDAEQFF	TGTGCCAGCAGTGAAACAGGGGATGCTGAGCAGTTCTTC
TRBJ2-7	.	TRBV5-1	TRBD1	CASSLRQGNSYEQYF	TGCGCCAGCAGCTTGAGACAGGGTAACTCCTACGAGCAGTACTTC
TRBJ2-3	.	TRBV2	TRBD2	CASQIAGATDTQYF	TGTGCCAGCCAAATAGCGGGGGCCACAGATACGCAGTATTTT
TRBJ2-1	.	TRBV7-6	TRBD1	CASSAHATGDNEQFF	TGTGCCAGCAGCGCCCACGCGACAGGGGACAATGAGCAGTTCTTC
TRBJ1-5	.	TRBV2	TRBD1	CASSRTGLQPQHF	TGTGCCAGCAGTCGGACAGGGTTGCAGCCCCAGCATTTT
TRBJ2-5	.	TRBV5-1	TRBD2	CASSVGSAGGQETQYF	TGCGCCAGCAGTGTGGGGTCAGCGGGGGGGCAAGAGACCCAGTACTTC
TRBJ2-7	.	TRBV4-3	.	CASSQGTGDAGEQYF	TGCGCCAGCAGCCAAGGGACAGGTGATGCGGGGGAGCAGTACTTC
TRBJ2-3	.	TRBV27	.	CASSTLGVGDTQYF	TGTGCCAGCAGTACCTTAGGGGTAGGAGATACGCAGTATTTT
TRBJ2-1	.	TRBV6-4	.	CASSDSVDGGNNEQFF	TGTGCCAGCAGTGACTCCGTGGATGGGGGGAACAATGAGCAGTTCTTC
TRBJ2-4	.	TRBV11-2	.	CASSPRGQFTENIQYF	TGTGCCAGCAGCCCCCGAGGACAGTTTACAGAAAACATTCAGTACTTC
TRBJ1-4	.	TRBV10-3	TRBD1	CAISEGQGRGDEKLFF	TGTGCCATCAGTGAGGGACAGGGTCGAGGCGATGAAAAACTGTTTTTT
TRBJ2-7	.	TRBV9	.	CASSVDVGLHYEQYF	TGTGCCAGCAGCGTAGATGTGGGACTTCACTACGAGCAGTACTTC
TRBJ1-2	.	TRBV2	.	CASSLGQLNYGYTF	TGTGCCAGCAGCCTGGGACAACTTAACTATGGCTACACCTTC
TRBJ1-5	.	TRBV19	.	CASKDRESNQPQHF	TGTGCCAGCAAGGACCGGGAGAGCAATCAGCCCCAGCATTTT
TRBJ1-5	.	TRBV14	.	CASSQLGGSNQPQHF	TGTGCCAGCAGCCAGCTCGGCGGTAGCAATCAGCCCCAGCATTTT
TRBJ2-7	.	TRBV5-6	TRBD1	CASSSFRQGVYEQYF	TGTGCCAGCAGTTCATTTCGACAGGGGGTTTACGAGCAGTACTTC
TRBJ1-6	few	TRBV2	TRBD1	CASSEALQGASPLHF	TGTGCCAGCAGTGAAGCGCTTCAGGGGGCTTCACCCCTCCACTTT
TRBJ2-5	.	TRBV6-6	.	CASSYSIDSQGETQYF	TGTGCCAGCAGTTACTCGATAGACAGCCAAGGAGAGACCCAGTACTTC
TRBJ2-1	.	TRBV27	.	CASSPTANEQFF	TGTGCCAGCAGTCCTACAGCCAATGAGCAGTTCTTC
TRBJ1-1	.	TRBV27	.	CASSVARQVEAFF	TGTGCCAGCAGTGTAGCGCGACAGGTAGAAGCTTTCTTT
TRBJ2-7	few	TRBV2	.	CASSLSYEQYF	TGTGCCAGCAGTCTTTCTTACGAGCAGTACTTC
TRBJ2-4	.	TRBV9	TRBD2	CASSVDPGWGTRIQYF	TGTGCCAGCAGCGTAGATCCAGGATGGGGGACTAGGATTCAGTACTTC
TRBJ1-6	.	TRBV2	TRBD1	CASSGKGADYNSPLHF	TGTGCCAGCAGTGGAAAGGGGGCCGACTATAATTCACCCCTCCACTTT
TRBJ1-3	.	TRBV28	TRBD1	CASSLVGGGSSGNTIYF	TGTGCCAGCAGTTTAGTAGGGGGCGGAAGCTCTGGAAACACCATATATTTT
TRBJ2-7	.	TRBV27	TRBD1	CASSYSGTGYEQYF	TGTGCCAGCAGTTATTCCGGGACAGGCTACGAGCAGTACTTC
TRBJ2-3	.	TRBV11-2	.	CASSLAPGSDTQYF	TGTGCCAGCAGCTTAGCTCCAGGGTCGGATACGCAGTATTTT
TRBJ2-7	.	TRBV5-4	TRBD1	CASSPDRVTYEQYF	TGTGCCAGCAGCCCCGACAGGGTTACCTACGAGCAGTACTTC
TRBJ2-1	.	TRBV5-1	.	CASSLRQEINNEQFF	TGCGCCAGCAGCTTAAGACAGGAGATTAACAATGAGCAGTTCTTC
TRBJ2-4	.	TRBV4-1	TRBD2	CASSQVLAGEREYF	TGCGCCAGCAGCCAAGTACTAGCGGGGGAACGAGAGTACTTC
TRBJ2-1	.	TRBV7-2	TRBD2	CASTLLGLGRFF	TGTGCCAGCACCTTACTGGGACTAGGTCGGTTCTTC
TRBJ2-5	.	TRBV6-6	.	CASSYSPREAQYF	TGTGCCAGCAGTTACTCCCCGAGGGAGGCCCAGTACTTC
TRBJ2-3	.	TRBV5-4	.	CASSLATGNTQYF	TGTGCCAGCAGCTTGGCAACAGGTAATACGCAGTATTTT
TRBJ2-5	.	TRBV7-9	.	CASSLADKTQETQYF	TGTGCCAGCAGCCTGGCCGACAAGACCCAAGAGACCCAGTACTTC
TRBJ2-3	.	TRBV7-2	TRBD2	CASSPKRGGTDTQYF	TGTGCCAGCAGTCCTAAGCGGGGGGGCACAGATACGCAGTATTTT
TRBJ2-2	.	TRBV6-5	.	CASRGAREELFF	TGTGCCAGCAGGGGAGCCCGGGAGGAGCTGTTTTTT
TRBJ2-5	once	TRBV9	TRBD2	CASGRGSGSETQYF	TGTGCCAGCGGGAGAGGTAGCGGGTCGGAGACCCAGTACTTC
TRBJ1-1	.	TRBV4-1	.	CASSPMFGGNHKNTEAFF	TGCGCCAGCAGCCCTATGTTTGGGGGGAACCATAAGAACACTGAAGCTTTCTTT
TRBJ2-3	.	TRBV18	.	CASSRPRYESTTDTQYF	TGTGCCAGCTCCCGCCCACGGTACGAATCCACCACGGATACGCAGTATTTT
TRBJ2-1	.	TRBV27	TRBD2	CASSLFGTAGGGPGEQFF	TGTGCCAGCAGTTTATTCGGAACGGCGGGGGGCGGGCCGGGGGAGCAGTTCTTC
TRBJ2-7	.	TRBV7-6	TRBD2	CASSLGVSSGEYHEQYF	TGTGCCAGCAGCTTAGGAGTTTCTAGCGGGGAGTACCACGAGCAGTACTTC
TRBJ1-1	few	TRBV20-1	.	CSASGGTEAFF	TGCAGTGCTAGCGGGGGGACTGAAGCTTTCTTT
TRBJ2-6	.	TRBV4-1	.	CASSQDTRVSGANVLTF	TGCGCCAGCAGCCAAGATACCCGGGTCTCTGGGGCCAACGTCCTGACTTTC
TRBJ1-1	.	TRBV7-2	.	CASSLAFGTEAFF	TGTGCCAGCAGCTTAGCGTTCGGGACAGAAGCTTTCTTT
TRBJ1-3	.	TRBV5-8	.	CACSRGGDSGNTIYF	TGTGCCTGCTCCCGTGGCGGGGACTCTGGAAACACCATATATTTT
TRBJ2-5	.	TRBV29-1	TRBD2	CSVVGLAGLETQYF	TGCAGCGTTGTTGGACTAGCGGGGTTGGAGACCCAGTACTTC
TRBJ2-1	.	TRBV2	.	CASKGGTGDYNEQFF	TGTGCCAGCAAGGGAGGCACAGGGGATTACAATGAGCAGTTCTTC
TRBJ1-2	few	TRBV7-9	.	CASSPPDTYGYTF	TGTGCCAGCAGCCCCCCGGACACTTATGGCTACACCTTC
TRBJ1-6	.	TRBV11-2	.	CASSRTGGGTNSPLHF	TGTGCCAGCAGCCGAACGGGTGGCGGGACTAATTCACCCCTCCACTTT
TRBJ2-7	once	TRBV9	.	CASSYDSYEQYF	TGTGCCAGCAGCTACGACAGTTACGAGCAGTACTTC
TRBJ2-3	.	TRBV13	TRBD2	CASSFKGTSGPTDTQYF	TGTGCCAGCAGCTTCAAAGGGACTAGCGGGCCCACAGATACGCAGTATTTT
TRBJ2-4	.	TRBV11-2	TRBD2	CASSLDQGAGGRAKNIQYF	TGTGCCAGCAGCTTAGATCAGGGAGCGGGGGGGCGAGCCAAAAACATTCAGTACTTC
TRBJ2-2	.	TRBV29-1	TRBD1	CSVQGARYTGELFF	TGCAGCGTCCAGGGGGCTAGGTACACCGGGGAGCTGTTTTTT
TRBJ1-2	.	TRBV15	TRBD1	CATSRVGQGGYTF	TGTGCCACCAGCAGAGTGGGACAGGGTGGCTACACCTTC
TRBJ2-7	.	TRBV7-8	.	CASSSTGGEQYF	TGTGCCAGCAGCTCAACAGGCGGCGAGCAGTACTTC
TRBJ2-7	.	TRBV7-8	TRBD1	CASSFQGAGYEQYF	TGTGCCAGCAGCTTCCAGGGGGCGGGTTACGAGCAGTACTTC
TRBJ1-2	.	TRBV28	.	CASRASTGSANYGYTF	TGTGCCAGCAGGGCGAGCACAGGGTCTGCTAACTATGGCTACACCTTC
TRBJ1-2	.	TRBV19	TRBD1	CASSSGQGPGGYTF	TGTGCCAGTAGTAGCGGACAGGGCCCTGGAGGCTACACCTTC
TRBJ1-4	.	TRBV5-1	TRBD1	CASRPGQVNEKLFF	TGCGCCAGCAGGCCGGGACAGGTCAATGAAAAACTGTTTTTT
TRBJ2-2	.	TRBV7-8	TRBD1	CASSLNRGARELFF	TGTGCCAGCAGCCTGAACAGGGGCGCCCGGGAGCTGTTTTTT
TRBJ2-5	.	TRBV5-1	.	CATSASTGQETQYF	TGCGCCACCTCGGCTAGCACTGGCCAAGAGACCCAGTACTTC